The 7 T cell receptor beta chains presented below share a single source sample, sequenced in a study of blood T cell repertoires in COVID-19. Sequenced by immunoSEQ multiplex PCR; TCRdb stores in-frame clones only, minus some. The table includes about 200,000 clones, 86% detected once. The sample was PBMCs or T cells enriched from blood (not recorded which). The receptors were sampled from a man in his forties with acute COVID-19.

This chain joins TRBV19 and TRBJ1-5; tentative D call: TRBD1 (5 bases). Germline V gene lookup returns CDR1 LNHDA and CDR2 SQIVND (reference sequence). V was pared by 5 bases and J by 7 bases, with 18 bases between. The CDR3 contains 15 residues. In nucleotides, the CDR3 is TGTGCCAGTAGTTATACGTCCCAGGGAGGCCAGCCCCAGCATTTT. Protein product: CASSYTSQGGQPQHF. Combining the CDR3 with reference TRBV19 and TRBJ1-5 gives the whole variable domain DGGITQSPKYLFRKEGQNVTLSCEQNLNHDAMYWYRQDPGQGLRLIYYSQIVNDFQKGDIAEGYSVSREKKESFPLTVTSAQKNPTAFYLCASSYTSQGGQPQHFGDGTRLSIL.

The chain uses TRBV25-1 and TRBJ1-4; D is unclear. Germline CDR1 MGHDK, CDR2 SYGVNS. The CDR3 extends over 16 amino acids. V gave up 2 bases and J gave up 4 bases, with 14 bases separating them. The CDR3 coding sequence is TGTGCCAGCAGTGAACTTACCGGCGGACTTAATGAAAAACTGTTTTTT. Its translation is CASSELTGGLNEKLFF.

The V gene is TRBV24-1, the J gene TRBJ2-1; a weak D match, TRBD2 (7 bases). The CDR3 extends over 16 amino acids. Germline values: CDR1 KGHDR, CDR2 SFDVKD. The V end was cut by 4 bases, the J end by 9 bases, with 21 bases between. The CDR3 loop reads CATSDGGRQMKSEQFF. CDR3 nucleotides: TGTGCCACCAGTGACGGGGGGCGGCAGATGAAGAGTGAGCAGTTCTTC.

This chain links TRBV18 with TRBJ1-5, with D maybe TRBD1 (6 bases). The CDR3 runs to 12 residues. V gave up 6 bases and J gave up 7 bases, with 10 bases separating them. The germline gives CDR1 KGHSH, CDR2 LQKENI. CDR3 bases: TGTGCCAGCTCCCTTCAGGGGCAGCCCCAGCATTTT. It translates to CASSLQGQPQHF.

This chain links TRBV4-1 with TRBJ2-2; D not certain. The CDR3 is made up of 14 amino acids. Trimming left V 4 bases short and J 6 bases short, with 12 bases between. Looked up from germline, CDR1 is MGHRA and CDR2 is YSYEKL. The CDR3, as DNA: TGCGCCAGCAGCCCATGGGCTGGTTCCGGGGAGCTGTTTTTT. It translates to CASSPWAGSGELFF.

The chain carries TRBV7-9 and TRBJ1-3; TRBD1 agrees at 7 bases. Losses at the gene ends were 0 bases for V and 7 bases for J; bases not matched to a gene: 3. The CDR3 contains 14 residues. CDR1 is SEHNR, CDR2 FQNEAQ, per germline (reference sequence). CDR3 protein: CASSLADRFNTIYF. Written as DNA, the CDR3 is TGTGCCAGCAGCTTAGCGGACAGGTTCAACACCATATATTTT.

The chain employs TRBV4-3 and TRBJ2-3, with 7 nucleotides matching TRBD2. Unmatched junction bases numbered 8, after V lost 6 bases and J lost 2 bases. This CDR3 spans 15 amino acids. Germline assignment: CDR1 LGHNA and CDR2 YSLEER. This CDR3 reads CASSRASGDTDTQYF. CDR3 nucleotide sequence: TGCGCCAGCAGTCGCGCTAGCGGCGACACAGATACGCAGTATTTT.